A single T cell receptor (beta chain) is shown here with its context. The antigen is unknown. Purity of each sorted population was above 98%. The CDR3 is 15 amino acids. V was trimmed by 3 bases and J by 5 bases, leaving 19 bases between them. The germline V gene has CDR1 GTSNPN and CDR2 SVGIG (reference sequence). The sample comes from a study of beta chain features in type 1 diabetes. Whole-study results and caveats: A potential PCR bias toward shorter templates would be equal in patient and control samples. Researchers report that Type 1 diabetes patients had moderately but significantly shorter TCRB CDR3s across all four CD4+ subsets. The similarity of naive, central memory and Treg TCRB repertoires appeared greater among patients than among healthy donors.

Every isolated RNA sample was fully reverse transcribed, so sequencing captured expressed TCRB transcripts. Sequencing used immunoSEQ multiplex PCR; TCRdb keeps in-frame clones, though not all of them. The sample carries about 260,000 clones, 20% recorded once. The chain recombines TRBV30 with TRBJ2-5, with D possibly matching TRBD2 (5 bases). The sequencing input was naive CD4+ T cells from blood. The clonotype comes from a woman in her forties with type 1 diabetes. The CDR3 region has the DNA TGTGCCTGGAGGGTCGCCGGGTCCAAGCGGGAGACCCAGTACTTC. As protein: CAWRVAGSKRETQYF.